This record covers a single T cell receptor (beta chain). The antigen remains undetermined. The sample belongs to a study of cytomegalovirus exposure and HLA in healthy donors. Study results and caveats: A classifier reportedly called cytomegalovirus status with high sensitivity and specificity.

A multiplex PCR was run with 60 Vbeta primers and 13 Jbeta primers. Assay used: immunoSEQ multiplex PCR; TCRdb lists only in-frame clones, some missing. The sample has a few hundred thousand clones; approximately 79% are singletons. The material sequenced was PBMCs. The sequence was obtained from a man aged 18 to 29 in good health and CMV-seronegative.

CDR3 protein: CSVEEGGGRTEAFF. The CDR3, as DNA: TGCAGCGTTGAAGAAGGCGGGGGGCGTACTGAAGCTTTCTTT. V is TRBV29-1 and J is TRBJ1-1, with D perhaps matching TRBD1 (6 bases). The CDR3 is made up of 14 amino acids. Germline V lookup: CDR1 SQVTM, CDR2 ANQGSEA. Trimming pared 0 bases from V and 5 bases from J, leaving 13 bases between.